This T cell receptor (beta chain) is drawn from a study of blood T cell repertoires in COVID-19. About the study: Both acute and convalescent COVID-19 samples were obtained from the United States, Italy and Spain.

The authors' processing: Cell counts per sample came from amplifying reference gene primers. Method: immunoSEQ multiplex PCR; TCRdb's copy keeps in-frame clones and lacks some. V and J calls and clone size are those listed in that table; D and trimming were worked out from the DNA. In the table there are over 350,000 clones, 88% of which are singletons. Residents of about two dozen US areas, aged roughly 18 to 89 years, made up the participants. The sequence came from a woman in her 30s with acute COVID-19. The sequencing sample was made of PBMCs or T cells enriched from blood (not recorded which).

CDR3 protein: CASSSDGPYNEQFF. The CDR3 nucleotides read TGCGCCAGCAGCTCCGATGGGCCCTACAATGAGCAGTTCTTC. The rearrangement joins TRBV5-1 to TRBJ2-1; D is unclear. V lost 3 bases to trimming and J lost 2 bases, with 9 bases between them. This CDR3 region has 14 residues. In germline, CDR1 is SGHRS, CDR2 YFSETQ.